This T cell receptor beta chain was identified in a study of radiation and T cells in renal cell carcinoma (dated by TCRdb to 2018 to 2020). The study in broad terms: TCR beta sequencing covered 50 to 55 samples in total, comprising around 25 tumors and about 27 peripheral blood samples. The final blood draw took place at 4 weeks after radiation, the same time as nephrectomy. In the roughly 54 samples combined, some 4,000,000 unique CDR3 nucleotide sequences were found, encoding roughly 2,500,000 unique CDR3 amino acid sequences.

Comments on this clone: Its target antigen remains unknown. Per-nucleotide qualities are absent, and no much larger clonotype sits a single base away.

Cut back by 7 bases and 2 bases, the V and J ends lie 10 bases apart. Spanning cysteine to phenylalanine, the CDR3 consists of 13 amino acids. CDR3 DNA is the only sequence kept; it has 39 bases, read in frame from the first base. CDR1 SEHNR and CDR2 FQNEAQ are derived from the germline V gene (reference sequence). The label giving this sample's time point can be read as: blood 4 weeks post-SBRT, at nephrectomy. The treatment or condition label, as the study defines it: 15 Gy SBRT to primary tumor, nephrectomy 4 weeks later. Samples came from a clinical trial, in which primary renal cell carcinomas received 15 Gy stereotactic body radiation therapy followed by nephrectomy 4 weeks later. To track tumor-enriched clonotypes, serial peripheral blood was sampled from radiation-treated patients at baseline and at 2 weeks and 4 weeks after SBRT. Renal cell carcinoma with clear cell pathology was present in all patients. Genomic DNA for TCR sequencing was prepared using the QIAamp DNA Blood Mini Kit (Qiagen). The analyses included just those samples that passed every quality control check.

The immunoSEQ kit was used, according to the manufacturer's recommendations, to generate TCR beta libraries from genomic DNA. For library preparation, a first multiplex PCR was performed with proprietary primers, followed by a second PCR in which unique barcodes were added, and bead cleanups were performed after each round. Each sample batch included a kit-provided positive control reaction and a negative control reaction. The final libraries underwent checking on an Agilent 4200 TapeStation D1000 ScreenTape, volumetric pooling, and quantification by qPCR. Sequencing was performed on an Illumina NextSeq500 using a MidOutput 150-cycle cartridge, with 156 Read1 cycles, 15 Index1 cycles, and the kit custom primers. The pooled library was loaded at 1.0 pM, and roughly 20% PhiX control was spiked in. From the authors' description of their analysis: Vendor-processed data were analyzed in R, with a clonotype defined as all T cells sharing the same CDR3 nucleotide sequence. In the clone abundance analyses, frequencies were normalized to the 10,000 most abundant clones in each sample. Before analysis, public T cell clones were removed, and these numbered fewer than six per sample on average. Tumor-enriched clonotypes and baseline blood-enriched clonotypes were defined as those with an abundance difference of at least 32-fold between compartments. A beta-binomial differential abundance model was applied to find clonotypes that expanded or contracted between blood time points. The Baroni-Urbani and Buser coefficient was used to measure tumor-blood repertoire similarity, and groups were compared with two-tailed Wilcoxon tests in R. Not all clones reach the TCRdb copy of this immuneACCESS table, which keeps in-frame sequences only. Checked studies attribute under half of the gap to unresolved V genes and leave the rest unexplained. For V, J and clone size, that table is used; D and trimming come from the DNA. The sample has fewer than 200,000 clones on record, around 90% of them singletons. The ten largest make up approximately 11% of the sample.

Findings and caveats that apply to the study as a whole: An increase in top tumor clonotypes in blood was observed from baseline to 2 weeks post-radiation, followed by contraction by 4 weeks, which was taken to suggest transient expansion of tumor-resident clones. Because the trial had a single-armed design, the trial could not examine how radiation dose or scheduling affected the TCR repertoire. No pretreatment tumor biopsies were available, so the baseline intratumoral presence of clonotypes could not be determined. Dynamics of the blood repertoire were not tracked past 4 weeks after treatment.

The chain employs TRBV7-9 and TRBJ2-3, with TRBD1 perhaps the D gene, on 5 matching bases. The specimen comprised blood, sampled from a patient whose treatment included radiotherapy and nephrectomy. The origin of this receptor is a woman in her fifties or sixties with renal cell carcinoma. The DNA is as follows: TGTGCCAGCAAAACAGGATACACAGATACGCAGTATTTT. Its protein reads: CASKTGYTDTQYF.